This T cell receptor beta chain was found in a study of shared clonotypes between healthy human individuals. CD45RO-negative CD8 cells positively selected for CCR7 made up the naive population, which excluded terminally differentiated effector memory CD45RA+ cells. Recent acute infections and vaccinations were absent in the healthy HIV-negative adult donors. Study-wide points: Only blood samples were collected, and tissue repertoires likely differ. It was observed that roughly 4.8% of naive CD4 clonotypes were shared across several donors. In general, naive subsets displayed greater estimated richness than memory subsets did.

V was clipped by 3 bases and J by 7 bases; unmatched bases: 2. The CDR3 extends over 13 amino acids. The germline V gene encodes CDR1 LNHDA and CDR2 SQIVND (reference sequence). In regard to this clone: Its antigen is as yet unknown.

Method: immunoSEQ multiplex PCR; TCRdb's copy keeps in-frame clones and lacks some. This sample yields approximately 720,000 clones, of which about 91% are seen a single time; approximately 24% belongs to the top ten. The sequence was obtained from a man under 40 in good health. The rearrangement joins TRBV19 to TRBJ1-2; 10 bases agree with TRBD1. Material for sequencing was naive CD8+ T cells sorted from blood. This CDR3 is CASSMGQGFGYTF. Written as DNA, the CDR3 is TGTGCCAGTAGTATGGGACAGGGGTTTGGCTACACCTTC. Full variable domain (missing parts from reference TRBV19 and TRBJ1-2): DGGITQSPKYLFRKEGQNVTLSCEQNLNHDAMYWYRQDPGQGLRLIYYSQIVNDFQKGDIAEGYSVSREKKESFPLTVTSAQKNPTAFYLCASSMGQGFGYTFGSGTRLTVV.